This TCR beta chain was identified in a study of blood T cells in healthy people across ages. Study-wide results and caveats: PBMCs that were unsorted prevented a conclusive naive versus antigen-experienced comparison.

Using a J-beta primer mix together with a sample-barcoded 5' primer, a second PCR was run for about 6 to 12 cycles. Using its own MiXCR run on the 5' RACE reads, TCRdb lists one record per CDR3 protein. The sample lists 1.8 million or so distinct CDR3 sequences, 35% to 50% occurring once. As regards this clonotype: Its antigen is still unknown.

CDR1 is MNHNY and CDR2 is SVGAGI in the germline V gene (reference sequence). Trimming took 2 bases from V and 8 from J; bases not matched to a gene: 8. The CDR3 runs 15 residues. The rearrangement links TRBV6-6 to TRBJ2-1, with TRBD1 identical over 8 bases. This receptor was taken from a human donor in good health. The sequencing sample was made of blood. DNA for the CDR3: TGTGCCAGCAGTTACAAGGACAGGGATGACGATGAGCAGTTCTTC. Translated: CASSYKDRDDDEQFF.